Presented here are 12 T cell receptor beta chains from one specimen sequenced in a study of blood T cell repertoires in COVID-19. This table comes from immunoSEQ multiplex PCR, and its TCRdb copy is limited to in-frame clones, with some not included. The table lists around 220,000 clones, roughly 80% of them singletons. Sequencing was done on a sample of peripheral blood. All receptors come from a woman between 40 and 50 years old with active or convalescent COVID-19.

The chain combines TRBV5-1 with TRBJ2-2, with D possibly matching TRBD1 (5 bases). Deletions cut 0 bases from V and 3 bases from J, with 9 bases between. The CDR3 is made up of 15 amino acids. Germline lookup yields CDR1 SGHRS and CDR2 YFSETQ. This CDR3 is CASSLVVGDTGELFF. DNA of the CDR3: TGCGCCAGCAGCTTGGTTGTAGGGGACACCGGGGAGCTGTTTTTT. The full variable domain, completed using reference TRBV5-1 and TRBJ2-2, is KAGVTQTPRYLIKTRGQQVTLSCSPISGHRSVSWYQQTPGQGLQFLFEYFSETQRNKGNFPGRFSGRQFSNSRSEMNVSTLELGDSALYLCASSLVVGDTGELFFGEGSRLTVL.

This clone has only a few counts. This chain links TRBV3-1 (or the pseudogene TRBV3-2) with TRBJ1-3; 8 bases agree with TRBD1. V gave up 5 bases and J gave up 3 bases; unmatched junction bases: 3. Germline V CDR1 and CDR2: LGHDT, YNNKEL (reference sequence). The CDR3 is made up of 14 amino acids. CDR3 DNA sequence: TGTGCCAGCAGCTACGGACAGGGTGGAAACACCATATATTTT. Translating gives CASSYGQGGNTIYF.

V gene TRBV10-2 combines with J gene TRBJ1-1; weak D call: TRBD1 (6 bases). In germline, CDR1 is WSHSY, CDR2 SAAADI. The germline V and J ends were trimmed by 10 bases and 7 bases, with 16 bases remaining between them. This CDR3 spans 12 amino acids. The CDR3 sequence is CATKGGGGEAFF. CDR3 coding DNA: TGCGCCACCAAGGGTGGGGGCGGTGAAGCTTTCTTT.

This chain uses TRBV7-9 with TRBJ2-5; 13 bases agree with TRBD2. V trimming: 3 bases; J trimming: 5 bases; junction bases outside the gene matches: 9. Germline V gene data show CDR1 as SEHNR and CDR2 as FQNEAQ (reference sequence). This CDR3 is built from 17 residues. The CDR3 DNA sequence: TGTGCCAGCAGCTTCCCCTCGGGACTAGCGGGGACTGAGACCCAGTACTTC. This codes for CASSFPSGLAGTETQYF.

A single count supports this clone. The chain is built from TRBV6-2 or TRBV6-3 and TRBJ2-1; TRBD2 is a possible D gene (6 bases). Germline V gene lookup returns CDR1 MNHEY and CDR2 SVGEGT. The V gene lost 6 bases and the J gene lost 7 bases, with 13 bases spanning the gap. This CDR3 region has 13 residues. The CDR3, as DNA: TGTGCCAGCAGCCGAGGGGAGGAAAATGAGCAGTTCTTC. It specifies CASSRGEENEQFF.

This clone was observed once. This rearrangement joins TRBV7-9 to TRBJ1-1, with D possibly matching TRBD1 (5 bases). Germline V gives CDR1 SEHNR, CDR2 FQNEAQ (reference sequence). V was cut by 5 bases and J by 3 bases, with 19 bases left in between. This CDR3 comprises 16 residues. The CDR3 region has the DNA TGTGCCAGCAGCCGATTGGAGACAGAGGTTGACACTGAAGCTTTCTTT. Residues: CASSRLETEVDTEAFF.

The J gene is TRBJ2-1, the V gene TRBV19, with 8 bases aligning to TRBD1. Germline V gives CDR1 LNHDA, CDR2 SQIVND (reference sequence). V shed 4 bases, J shed 2 bases, and the junction held 4 bases outside the gene matches. The CDR3 length is 15 residues. CDR3 region: CASSSGTGPYNEQFF. DNA for the CDR3: TGTGCCAGTAGTAGCGGGACAGGACCCTACAATGAGCAGTTCTTC.

The V call is TRBV24-1, the J call TRBJ2-1, with D maybe TRBD2 (6 bases). Germline CDR1 reads KGHDR; CDR2 reads SFDVKD. Trimming removed 2 bases at V and 4 bases at J, with 11 bases between. The CDR3 spans 15 residues. CDR3 amino acids: CATSDSWGDYNEQFF. CDR3 DNA: TGTGCCACCAGTGATTCGTGGGGGGATTACAATGAGCAGTTCTTC.

This clone appeared once. The CDR3 region has the DNA TGCGCCAGCAGTCAATCGCGAGGGAGTGGCTACACCTTC. It yields the protein CASSQSRGSGYTF. The chain has TRBV23-1 and TRBJ1-2; the D is unclear. TRBV23-1 has ORF status, its function being uncertain. Trimming removed 0 bases at V and 7 bases at J, with 9 bases between. This CDR3 is 13 amino acids long.

The V and J genes are TRBV19 and TRBJ1-1, with 7 bases fitting TRBD1. Germline CDR1 and CDR2: LNHDA and SQIVND (reference sequence). V shed 3 bases and J 5 bases; nucleotides not matched to a gene: 12. This CDR3 has 16 amino acids. CDR3 nucleotide sequence: TGTGCCAGTAGTATGTCTACAGGGGACCCTGGGACTGAAGCTTTCTTT. Amino acid sequence: CASSMSTGDPGTEAFF.

This rearrangement joins TRBV30 to TRBJ1-1; D gene ambiguous. CDR1 is GTSNPN, CDR2 SVGIG, per germline (reference sequence). Trimming removed 3 bases from V and 2 bases from J, with 10 bases in between. The CDR3 sequence is 13 residues long. The CDR3: CAWSVQTNTEAFF. The CDR3 DNA reads TGTGCCTGGAGCGTACAGACCAACACTGAAGCTTTCTTT.

Notes on this clone: The same CDR3 can be traced to other DNA sequences in this sample. This rearrangement joins TRBV9 to TRBJ1-5; D possibly corresponds to TRBD1 (6 bases). The germline V gene encodes CDR1 SGDLS and CDR2 YYNGEE. Trimming took 0 bases from V and 4 from J, leaving 11 bases between them. The CDR3 contains 15 residues. The CDR3 region has the DNA TGTGCCAGCAGCGTAGGTGGCAGGGGAAATCAGCCCCAGCATTTT. Translated, it gives CASSVGGRGNQPQHF.